This passage covers 6 T cell receptor beta chains from one sample sequenced in a study of T cells after yellow fever vaccination. TCRdb reprocessed the 5' RACE reads via MiXCR and lists one record per CDR3 protein. The sample gives some 560,000 distinct CDR3 sequences, about 19% of which show up once; 13% to 15% is in the top ten. Sequencing was performed on PBMCs, taken 15 days after the yellow fever booster vaccination. Source of these receptors: a man younger than 45 who received the YFV17D yellow fever vaccine.

This clonotype turned up a few times. The chain combines TRBV6-1 with TRBJ2-7; D may be TRBD2 (6 bases). The CDR3 is 13 amino acids. CDR1 is MNHNS, CDR2 SASEGT, per germline. Trimming took 8 bases from V and 3 from J, leaving 14 bases between them. CDR3 amino acids: CASHGRGLYEQYF. As DNA, the CDR3 is TGTGCCAGCCACGGGAGAGGTCTCTACGAGCAGTACTTC.

This sequence joins TRBV5-1 and TRBJ2-5, with D possibly TRBD1 on 6 matching bases. The CDR3 sequence is 15 residues long. CDR1 SGHRS and CDR2 YFSETQ come from the germline V gene. Trimming took off 5 bases at V and 3 bases at J, with 17 bases between the two ends. The CDR3 region is CASSYTGTPEETQYF. The CDR3 bases are TGCGCCAGCAGTTACACCGGGACACCTGAAGAGACCCAGTACTTC.

In its sample, this clonotype was seen a few times. The V call is TRBV6-1, the J call TRBJ2-7; perhaps TRBD2 as D (6 bases). This CDR3 region has 13 residues. The V gene's germline CDR1 is MNHNS and CDR2 SASEGT. V lost 7 bases and J 3 bases, leaving 13 bases between the germline ends. CDR3 residues: CASINSGGYEQYF. DNA of the CDR3: TGTGCCAGCATAAATTCCGGGGGCTACGAGCAGTACTTC.

This clonotype occurred many times. The chain uses TRBV29-1 and TRBJ2-7; D perhaps matches TRBD2 (6 bases). Trimming stripped 7 bases from V and 0 bases from J, with 13 bases between. CDR1 SQVTM and CDR2 ANQGSEA come from the germline V gene. The CDR3 consists of 13 residues. CDR3 in DNA: TGCAGCGCCAGGACGGGACTCTCCTACGAGCAGTACTTC. It specifies CSARTGLSYEQYF.

This clonotype has just a few counts. This chain joins TRBV7-2 and TRBJ2-1; D is possibly TRBD1 (5 bases). Trimming cost V 2 bases and J 8 bases, with 10 bases left between them. CDR3 length equals 13 residues. Germline V gene lookup returns CDR1 SGHTA and CDR2 FQGNSA. CDR3 nucleotides: TGTGCCAGCAGCTTACAAACAGGCTATGAGCAGTTCTTC. Protein product: CASSLQTGYEQFF.

CDR3 protein: CASSPKTGVNQETQYF. CDR3 bases: TGTGCCAGCAGCCCTAAGACAGGGGTGAACCAAGAGACCCAGTACTTC. V gene TRBV6-2 or TRBV6-3 combines with J gene TRBJ2-5, with 8 bases that match TRBD1. The trim removed 6 bases at V and 0 bases at J, leaving 9 bases unmatched. In germline, CDR1 is MNHEY, CDR2 SVGEGT. The CDR3 has 16 amino acids.